A selection of T cell receptor beta chains follows, all from one sample in a study of PD-1 blockade in classical Hodgkin lymphoma. The repertoire was sequenced with immunoSEQ multiplex PCR; TCRdb's copy has only in-frame clones and lacks some. This table holds roughly 24,000 clones, roughly 80% found once. The sample in question was peripheral blood mononuclear cells (PBMCs), obtained before the second cycle of nivolumab. The receptors derive from a human donor with classical Hodgkin lymphoma. The CDR3 runs from the conserved cysteine through the conserved F or W. A D gene is named only where the DNA matches it firmly. Clone size, where shown, is once, few, many, or a class for clones that have expanded.

>TRBD1|few|TRBV6-1|TRBJ2-1
TGTGCCAGCAGCTCGACAGGGAACAATGAGCAGTTCTTC
CASSSTGNNEQFF
>NA|NA|TRBV7-2|TRBJ2-1
TGTGCCAGCAGCTTAGCTCTATTACAGGGATTCACCTCCTACAATGAGCAGTTCTTC
CASSLALLQGFTSYNEQFF
>NA|NA|TRBV15|TRBJ2-1
TGTGCCACCAGCAGAGGAAGGGGGGCTTCCTACAATGAGCAGTTCTTC
CATSRGRGASYNEQFF
>NA|NA|TRBV4-1|TRBJ2-3
TGCGCCAGCAGCCAAGATGGTACGAGACTCTACACAGATACGCAGTATTTT
CASSQDGTRLYTDTQYF
>NA|NA|TRBV7-8|TRBJ1-1
TGTGCCAGCAGCGAGCAGGCTGGTGGGAGGGGGTCGGCTTTCTTT
CASSEQAGGRGSAFF
>TRBD1|NA|TRBV5-1|TRBJ1-1
TGCGCCAGCAGCCTATCGGGACAGGGTCGAGAAGCTTTCTTT
CASSLSGQGREAFF
>NA|NA|TRBV27|TRBJ2-7
TGTGCCAGCAGTTTATTCGAGGGCCTCTACGAGCAGTACTTC
CASSLFEGLYEQYF
>NA|once|TRBV28|TRBJ1-3
TGTGCCAGCAGCGGAACAGGAAACACCATATATTTT
CASSGTGNTIYF
>NA|NA|TRBV7-2|TRBJ1-2
TGTGCCAGCAGCTTAGGGACCGGGAACTATGGCTACACCTTC
CASSLGTGNYGYTF
>NA|once|TRBV28|TRBJ2-7
TGTGCCAGCAGTTTACCCCGACAGTTCCACGAGCAGTACTTC
CASSLPRQFHEQYF
>NA|NA|TRBV2|TRBJ1-6
TGTGCCAGCAGTGAAAGGGGGAGAGGGAGTAATTCACCCCTCCACTTT
CASSERGRGSNSPLHF
>TRBD1|NA|TRBV5-6|TRBJ2-5
TGTGCCAGCAGCAAAACAGGGGAAGAGACCCAGTACTTC
CASSKTGEETQYF
>NA|NA|TRBV19|TRBJ1-6
TGTGCCAGTAGCCCCCAGGGGCCGTATAATTCACCCCTCCACTTT
CASSPQGPYNSPLHF
>TRBD2|NA|TRBV19|TRBJ2-7
TGTGCCAGTAGTATGCAGACTAGCAGCCTCTCCTACGAGCAGTACTTC
CASSMQTSSLSYEQYF
>NA|NA|TRBV19|TRBJ1-4
TGTGCCAGCCAAGGGACCGTTGCAACTAATGAAAAACTGTTTTTT
CASQGTVATNEKLFF
>NA|NA|TRBV6-7|TRBJ2-2
TGTGCCAGCAGTTACCCGGCGCGATTAGCCACGGGGGAGCTGTTTTTT
CASSYPARLATGELFF
>NA|NA|TRBV6-1|TRBJ1-5
TGTGCCAGCAGATATCAAAGTCGGTGGTCCCAGCATTTT
CASRYQSRWSQHF
>TRBD2|NA|TRBV15|TRBJ2-5
TGTGCCACCAGTGAGCTAGCGGGGGGTAACCAAGAGACCCAGTACTTC
CATSELAGGNQETQYF
>NA|NA|TRBV5-1|TRBJ1-2
TGCGCCAGCAGCTATCCCGGGGGGCAGGTGCGTGGCTACACCTTC
CASSYPGGQVRGYTF
>NA|NA|TRBV7-2|TRBJ2-1
TGTGCCAGCAGTCGGGAGGGACAGCCCTACAATGAGCAGTTCTTC
CASSREGQPYNEQFF
>NA|NA|TRBV29-1|TRBJ2-5
TGCAGCGTTGAAGGACGGGGGGCTAAAGAGACCCAGTACTTC
CSVEGRGAKETQYF
>NA|NA|TRBV6-4|TRBJ1-1
TGTGCCAGCAGTGCAGAGGCTGGCACTGAAGCTTTCTTT
CASSAEAGTEAFF
>NA|NA|TRBV11-1|TRBJ2-3
TGTGCCAGCAGCTTAGAGGGTAGGCCCGCCACAGATACGCAGTATTTT
CASSLEGRPATDTQYF
>TRBD1|NA|TRBV5-4|TRBJ2-4
TGTGCCAGCAGCCTGGACAGGGCGGCCAAAAACATTCAGTACTTC
CASSLDRAAKNIQYF
>TRBD2|NA|TRBV10-3|TRBJ2-1
TGTGCCATCAGCCCCGGACTAGGTCCGAGGAAGCAGTTCTTC
CAISPGLGPRKQFF
>NA|few|TRBV30|TRBJ2-7
TGTGCCTGGAAAAGGGCTGAGGGTTACGAGCAGTACTTC
CAWKRAEGYEQYF
>TRBD1|once|TRBV6-4|TRBJ2-3
TGTGCCAGCAGCCTCGACCCGGGACAGGGCACAGATACGCAGTATTTT
CASSLDPGQGTDTQYF
>TRBD1|NA|TRBV2|TRBJ2-1
TGTGCCAGCAGTGGCCGACAGGGGAGAGCGAATGAGCAGTTCTTC
CASSGRQGRANEQFF
>NA|once|TRBV18|TRBJ1-3
TGTGCCAGCTCTCCCAAGGTGCGGGGAGCTGGAAACACCATATATTTT
CASSPKVRGAGNTIYF
>TRBD1|NA|TRBV18|TRBJ1-6
TGTGCCAGCCGGGACAGGGTTAATTCACCCCTCCACTTT
CASRDRVNSPLHF
>NA|NA|TRBV29-1|TRBJ2-1
TGCAGCGTTCTGGTGACCGCATCCTACAATGAGCAGTTCTTC
CSVLVTASYNEQFF
>NA|NA|TRBV5-4|TRBJ2-1
TGTGCCAGCAGCACCTCGGGCAGCTACAATGAGCAGTTCTTC
CASSTSGSYNEQFF
>NA|once|TRBV14|TRBJ1-1
TGTGCCAGCAGCCAAGTCTCTTTGGCAGGGTGGGTGAACACTGAAGCTTTCTTT
CASSQVSLAGWVNTEAFF
>NA|NA|TRBV2|TRBJ2-1
TGTGCCAGCAGAACAGGGATGGATGAGCAGTTCTTC
CASRTGMDEQFF
>NA|few|TRBV15|TRBJ1-1
TGTGCCACCAGCAGGCGCGGGGGCGGCACTGAAGCTTTCTTT
CATSRRGGGTEAFF
>TRBD1|NA|TRBV5-1|TRBJ2-3
TGCGCCAGCAGCTTAAATACAGGGGCCACAGATACGCAGTATTTT
CASSLNTGATDTQYF
>TRBD1|few|TRBV14|TRBJ2-3
TGTGCCAGCAGCCTAATACTACCCGGGACAGCCACAGATACGCAGTATTTT
CASSLILPGTATDTQYF
>TRBD2|NA|TRBV7-6|TRBJ2-7
TGTGCCAGCAGCTTGACCGGGGGACTAGTCAGCGAGCAGTACTTC
CASSLTGGLVSEQYF
>NA|NA|TRBV9|TRBJ2-2
TGTGCCAGCAGCCCCCGGGGCACCGGGGAGCTGTTTTTT
CASSPRGTGELFF
>NA|NA|TRBV6-4|TRBJ2-7
TGTGCCAGCAGTGACGAACGATTTCGGTACGAGCAGTACTTC
CASSDERFRYEQYF
>NA|NA|TRBV5-5|TRBJ1-6
TGTGCCAGCAGCTTGGGTCCGGAGATTAATAATTCACCCCTCCACTTT
CASSLGPEINNSPLHF
>TRBD1|NA|TRBV4-1|TRBJ2-5
TGCGCCAGCAGCCAAGGGGACAGGGGGCAAGAGACCCAGTACTTC
CASSQGDRGQETQYF
>NA|NA|TRBV5-6|TRBJ1-1
TGTGCCAGCAGCCCCGGAGGAACTGAAGCTTTCTTT
CASSPGGTEAFF
>NA|NA|TRBV30|TRBJ1-4
TGTGCCTGGAGTGTACGCCTGAAAAATGAAAAACTGTTTTTT
CAWSVRLKNEKLFF
>TRBD2|NA|TRBV6-1|TRBJ2-2
TGTGCCAGCAGAATGGGACTACCGAACACCGGGGAGCTGTTTTTT
CASRMGLPNTGELFF
>TRBD1|NA|TRBV5-1|TRBJ2-7
TGCGCCAGCAGCTTTTCCCTCGGGACAGGGCCCTACGAGCAGTACTTC
CASSFSLGTGPYEQYF
>TRBD1|NA|TRBV11-1|TRBJ1-2
TGTGCCAGCAGGTTAAACTCGGACAGGAACTATGGCTACACCTTC
CASRLNSDRNYGYTF
>NA|NA|TRBV2|TRBJ2-5
TGTGCCAGCAGAACAAACGGACGGTCCCAAGAGACCCAGTACTTC
CASRTNGRSQETQYF
>TRBD2|once|TRBV7-9|TRBJ2-3
TGTGCCAGCAGCTTAGCGTTGCGGGGGTATAGCACAGATACGCAGTATTTT
CASSLALRGYSTDTQYF
>NA|NA|TRBV11-2|TRBJ1-6
TGTGCCAGCAGCTGGACGGGACAAAATAATTCACCCCTCCACTTT
CASSWTGQNNSPLHF
>TRBD1|NA|TRBV2|TRBJ2-7
TGTGCCAGCGATCCAGGGGGCAACGAGCAGTACTTC
CASDPGGNEQYF
>NA|NA|TRBV10-3|TRBJ1-1
TGTGCCATCAGTGACCCGGGCTTGAGGACTGAAGCTTTCTTT
CAISDPGLRTEAFF
>NA|NA|TRBV28|TRBJ1-2
TGTGCCAGCAGTTTAATCCAGGCAACCAACTATGGCTACACCTTC
CASSLIQATNYGYTF
>TRBD1|NA|TRBV2|TRBJ2-5
TGTGCCAGCAGTTGGACAGGGCAAGAGACCCAGTACTTC
CASSWTGQETQYF
>NA|NA|TRBV7-3|TRBJ1-2
TGTGCCAGCAGCTCCTCGGACGGTTATGGCTACACCTTC
CASSSSDGYGYTF